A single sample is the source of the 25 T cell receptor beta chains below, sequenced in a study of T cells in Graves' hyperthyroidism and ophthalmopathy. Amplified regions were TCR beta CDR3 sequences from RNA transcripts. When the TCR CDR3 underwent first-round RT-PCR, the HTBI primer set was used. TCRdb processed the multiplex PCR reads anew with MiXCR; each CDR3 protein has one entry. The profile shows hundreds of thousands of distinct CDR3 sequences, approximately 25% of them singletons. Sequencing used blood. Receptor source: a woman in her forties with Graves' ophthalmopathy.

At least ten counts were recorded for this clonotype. The CDR3 reads CASSSLSTLGTANTEAFF. The CDR3 DNA reads as TGTGCCAGCAGCTCACTCTCTACGCTGGGGACAGCGAACACTGAAGCTTTCTTT. The chain links TRBV11-1 to TRBJ1-1, with 7 bases identical to TRBD1. The CDR3 runs 18 residues. V trimming: 4 bases; J trimming: 1 base; junction bases outside the gene matches: 15. Germline V gene data show CDR1 as SGHAT and CDR2 as FQDESV (reference sequence).

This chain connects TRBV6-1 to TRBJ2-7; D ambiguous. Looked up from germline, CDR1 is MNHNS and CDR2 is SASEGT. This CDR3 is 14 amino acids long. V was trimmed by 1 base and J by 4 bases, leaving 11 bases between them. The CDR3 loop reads CASSEGPARYEQYF. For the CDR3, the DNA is TGTGCCAGCAGTGAAGGTCCAGCCCGGTACGAGCAGTACTTC.

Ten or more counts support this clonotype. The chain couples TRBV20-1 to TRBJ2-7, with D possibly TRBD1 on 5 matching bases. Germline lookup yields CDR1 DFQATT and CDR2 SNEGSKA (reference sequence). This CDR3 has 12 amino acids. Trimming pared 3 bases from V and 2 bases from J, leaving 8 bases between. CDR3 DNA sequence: TGCAGTGCTAGGGACAAAACCTACGAGCAGTACTTC. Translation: CSARDKTYEQYF.

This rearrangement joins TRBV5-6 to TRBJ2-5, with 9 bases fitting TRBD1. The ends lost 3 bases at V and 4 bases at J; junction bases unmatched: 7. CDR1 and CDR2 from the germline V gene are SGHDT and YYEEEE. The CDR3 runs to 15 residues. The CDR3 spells CASSSYRGRVETQYF. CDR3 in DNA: TGTGCCAGCAGCTCCTACAGGGGGCGAGTAGAGACCCAGTACTTC.

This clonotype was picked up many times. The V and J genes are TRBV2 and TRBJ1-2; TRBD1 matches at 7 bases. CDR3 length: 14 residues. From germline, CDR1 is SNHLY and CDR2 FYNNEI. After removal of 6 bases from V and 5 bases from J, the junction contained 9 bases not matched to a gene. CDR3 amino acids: CASRPGTEGYGYTF. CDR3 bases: TGTGCCAGCAGACCCGGGACAGAGGGTTATGGCTACACCTTC.

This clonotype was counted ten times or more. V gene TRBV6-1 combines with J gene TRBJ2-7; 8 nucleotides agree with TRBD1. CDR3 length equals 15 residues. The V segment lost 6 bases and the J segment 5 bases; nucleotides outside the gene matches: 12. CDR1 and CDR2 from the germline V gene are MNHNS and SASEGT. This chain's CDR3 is CASRTDRGKGHEQYF. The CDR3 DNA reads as TGTGCCAGCAGGACCGACAGGGGTAAGGGGCACGAGCAGTACTTC.

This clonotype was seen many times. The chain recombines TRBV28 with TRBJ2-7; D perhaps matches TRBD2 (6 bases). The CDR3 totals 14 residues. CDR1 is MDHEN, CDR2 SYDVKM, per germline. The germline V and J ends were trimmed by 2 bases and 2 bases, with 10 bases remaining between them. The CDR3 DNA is TGTGCCAGCAGTTTAACTAGCAGAACCTACGAGCAGTACTTC. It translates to CASSLTSRTYEQYF.

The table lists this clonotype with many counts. The CDR3 spells CASSLTGEGYTF. As DNA, the CDR3 is TGTGCCAGCAGTTTAACAGGGGAAGGCTACACCTTC. The chain employs TRBV28 and TRBJ1-2, with 7 bases identical to TRBD1. There are 12 residues in the CDR3. V shed 2 bases, J shed 8 bases, and the junction held 2 bases outside the gene matches. CDR1 and CDR2 from the germline V gene are MDHEN and SYDVKM.

CDR3 sequence (DNA): TGTGCCAGCAGTTTAGGAGGGCACAGGGGTATAACTGAAGCTTTCTTT. Amino acids: CASSLGGHRGITEAFF. V is TRBV12-3 or TRBV12-4 and J is TRBJ1-1; 7 positions match TRBD1. The CDR3 runs to 16 residues. Trimming removed 1 base from V and 5 bases from J; junction bases left unmatched: 10.

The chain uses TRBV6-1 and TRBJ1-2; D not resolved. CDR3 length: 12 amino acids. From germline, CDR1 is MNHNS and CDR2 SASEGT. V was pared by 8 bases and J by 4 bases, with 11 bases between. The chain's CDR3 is CASRGQIYGYTF. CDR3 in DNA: TGTGCCAGCCGGGGTCAAATCTATGGCTACACCTTC.

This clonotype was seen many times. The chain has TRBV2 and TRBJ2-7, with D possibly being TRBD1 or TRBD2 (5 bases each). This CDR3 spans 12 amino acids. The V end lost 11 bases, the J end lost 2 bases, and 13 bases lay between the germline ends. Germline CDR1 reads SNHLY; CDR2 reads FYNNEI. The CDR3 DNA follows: TGTGCCGCCGGGGCCGGGCCCTACGAGCAGTACTTC. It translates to CAAGAGPYEQYF.

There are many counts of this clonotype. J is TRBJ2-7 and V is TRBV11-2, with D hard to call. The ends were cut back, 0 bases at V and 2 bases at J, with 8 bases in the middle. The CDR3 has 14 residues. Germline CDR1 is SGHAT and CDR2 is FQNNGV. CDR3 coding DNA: TGTGCCAGCAGCTTAGATCCAGGACCCTACGAGCAGTACTTC. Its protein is CASSLDPGPYEQYF.

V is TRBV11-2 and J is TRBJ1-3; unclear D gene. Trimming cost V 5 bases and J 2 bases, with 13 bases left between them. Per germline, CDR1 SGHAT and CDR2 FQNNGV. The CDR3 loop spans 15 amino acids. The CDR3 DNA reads TGTGCCAGCAGCCCTCGAGGAGGGCCTGGAAACACCATATATTTT. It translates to CASSPRGGPGNTIYF.

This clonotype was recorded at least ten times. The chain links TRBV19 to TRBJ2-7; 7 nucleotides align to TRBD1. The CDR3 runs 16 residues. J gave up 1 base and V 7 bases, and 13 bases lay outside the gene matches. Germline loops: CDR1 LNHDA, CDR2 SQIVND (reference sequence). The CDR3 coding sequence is TGTGCCAGTACCCCCGCCCCGGGCAGGGGGTCCTACGAGCAGTACTTC. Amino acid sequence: CASTPAPGRGSYEQYF.

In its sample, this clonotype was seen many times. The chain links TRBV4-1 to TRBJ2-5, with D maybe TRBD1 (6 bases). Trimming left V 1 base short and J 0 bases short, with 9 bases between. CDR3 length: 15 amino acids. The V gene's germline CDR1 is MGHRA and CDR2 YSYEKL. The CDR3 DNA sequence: TGCGCCAGCAGCCAAGGGACAGTTTACCAAGAGACCCAGTACTTC. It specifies CASSQGTVYQETQYF.

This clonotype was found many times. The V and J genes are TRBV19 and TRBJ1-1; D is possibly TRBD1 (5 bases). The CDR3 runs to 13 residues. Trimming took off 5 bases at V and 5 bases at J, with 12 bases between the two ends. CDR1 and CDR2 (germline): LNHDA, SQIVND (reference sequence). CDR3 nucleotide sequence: TGTGCCAGTAGTCTAAGGGGCAGGACTGAAGCTTTCTTT. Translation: CASSLRGRTEAFF.

As DNA, the CDR3 is TGTGCCAGCAGTCAACCGGGACTAGCAGCACAAGAGACCCAGTACTTC. This codes for CASSQPGLAAQETQYF. The V call is TRBV12-3 or TRBV12-4, the J call TRBJ2-5; 9 bases match TRBD2. The V gene end was trimmed by 5 bases and the J gene end by 2 bases; junction bases not matched to a gene: 9. The CDR3 covers 16 residues.

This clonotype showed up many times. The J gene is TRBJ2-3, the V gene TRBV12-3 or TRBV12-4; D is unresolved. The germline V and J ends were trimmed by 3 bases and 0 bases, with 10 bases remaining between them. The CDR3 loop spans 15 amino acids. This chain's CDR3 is CASSFWRRSTDTQYF. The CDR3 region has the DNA TGTGCCAGCAGTTTTTGGCGACGGAGCACAGATACGCAGTATTTT.

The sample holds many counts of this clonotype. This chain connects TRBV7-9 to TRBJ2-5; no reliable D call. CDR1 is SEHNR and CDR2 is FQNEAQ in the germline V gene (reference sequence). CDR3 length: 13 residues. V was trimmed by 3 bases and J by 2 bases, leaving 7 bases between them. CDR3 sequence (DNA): TGTGCCAGCAGCTTCCGGGCACAAGAGACCCAGTACTTC. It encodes CASSFRAQETQYF.

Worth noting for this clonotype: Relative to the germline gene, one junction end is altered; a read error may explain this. CDR3 in DNA: TGTGCCAGCTCACGATCTATGGGGTACGAGCAGTCCTTC. Its protein product is CASSRSMGYEQSF. The chain is built from TRBV18 and TRBJ2-7; D not resolved. CDR1 and CDR2 (germline): KGHSH, LQKENI. This CDR3 region has 13 residues. The whole variable domain, filled in from reference TRBV18 and TRBJ2-7, reads NAGVMQNPRHLVRRRGQEARLRCSPMKGHSHVYWYRQLPEEGLKFMVYLQKENIIDESGMPKERFSAEFPKEGPSILRIQQVVRGDSAAYFCASSRSMGYEQSFGPGTRLTVT.

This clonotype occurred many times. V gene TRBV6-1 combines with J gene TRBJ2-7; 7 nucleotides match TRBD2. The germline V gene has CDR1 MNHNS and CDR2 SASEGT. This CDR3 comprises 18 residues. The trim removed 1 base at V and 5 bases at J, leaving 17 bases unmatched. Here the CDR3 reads CASSEGGGGRGVLNEQYF. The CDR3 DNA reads TGTGCCAGCAGTGAAGGGGGAGGCGGGAGAGGGGTCCTCAACGAGCAGTACTTC.

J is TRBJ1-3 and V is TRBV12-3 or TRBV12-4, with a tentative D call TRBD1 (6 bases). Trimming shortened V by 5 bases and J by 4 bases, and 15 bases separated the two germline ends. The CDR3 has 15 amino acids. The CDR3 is CASSRTGTGGNTIYF. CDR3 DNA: TGTGCCAGCAGTCGTACAGGGACGGGCGGAAACACCATATATTTT.

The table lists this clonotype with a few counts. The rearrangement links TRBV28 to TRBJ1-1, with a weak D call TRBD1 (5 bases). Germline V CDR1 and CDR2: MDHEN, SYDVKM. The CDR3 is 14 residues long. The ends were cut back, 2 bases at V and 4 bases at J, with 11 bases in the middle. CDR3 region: CASSLAGRGTEAFF. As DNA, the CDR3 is TGTGCCAGCAGTTTAGCAGGGCGGGGCACTGAAGCTTTCTTT. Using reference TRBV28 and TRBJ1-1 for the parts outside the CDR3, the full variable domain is DVKVTQSSRYLVKRTGEKVFLECVQDMDHENMFWYRQDPGLGLRLIYFSYDVKMKEKGDIPEGYSVSREKKERFSLILESASTNQTSMYLCASSLAGRGTEAFFGQGTRLTVV.

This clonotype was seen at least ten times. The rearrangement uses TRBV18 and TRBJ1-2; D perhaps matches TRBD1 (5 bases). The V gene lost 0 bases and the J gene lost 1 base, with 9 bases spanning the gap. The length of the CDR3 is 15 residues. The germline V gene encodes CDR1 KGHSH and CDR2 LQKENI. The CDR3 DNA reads TGTGCCAGCTCACCACCGAGCAGGGATAACTATGGCTACACCTTC. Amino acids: CASSPPSRDNYGYTF.

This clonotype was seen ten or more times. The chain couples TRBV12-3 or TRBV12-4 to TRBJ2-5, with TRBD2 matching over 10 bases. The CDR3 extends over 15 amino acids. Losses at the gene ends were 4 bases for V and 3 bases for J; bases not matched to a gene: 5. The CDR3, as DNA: TGTGCCAGCAGTTCCAGGACTAGCGGAAAAGAGACCCAGTACTTC. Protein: CASSSRTSGKETQYF.